The 18 T cell receptor beta chains below all came from one sample that was sequenced in a study of control samples from healthy donors and cancer patients. Sequencing used immunoSEQ multiplex PCR; TCRdb keeps in-frame clones, though not all of them. The data show 60,000 to 75,000 clones, with more than 70% seen just once and approximately 2.5% held by the top ten. Input material: PBMCs. These receptors originate from a woman between 45 and 60 years old with head and neck cancer.

The gene calls are TRBV7-9 and TRBJ2-1; TRBD2 is a possible D gene (6 bases). V was pared by 0 bases and J by 5 bases, with 20 bases between. This CDR3 is 18 amino acids long. CDR1 is SEHNR, CDR2 FQNEAQ, per germline (reference sequence). The CDR3 loop reads CASSLARGRQGPHNEQFF. The CDR3 nucleotides are TGTGCCAGCAGCTTAGCGCGAGGGAGGCAGGGTCCACACAATGAGCAGTTCTTC.

This clone was observed a handful of times. The junction does not match germline at one end; this may be a read error. V usage is TRBV2 and J usage is TRBJ1-2; D is perhaps TRBD1 (5 bases). CDR1 SNHLY and CDR2 FYNNEI come from the germline V gene. This CDR3 spans 12 amino acids. CDR3 residues: CASSEGAYGYTF. The CDR3 region has the DNA TGTGCCAGCAGCGAAGGGGCCTATGGCTACACCTTC.

The gene calls are TRBV7-4 and TRBJ2-4; TRBD2 matches at 14 bases. The CDR3 covers 19 residues. Germline V gene sequence: CDR1 SGHVT, CDR2 SQSDAQ. V shed 5 bases, J shed 0 bases, and the junction held 9 bases outside the gene matches. The DNA of the CDR3 is TGTGCCAGCAGCCCGGGACTAGCGGGGGAATGTATAGCCAAAAACATTCAGTACTTC. Translation gives CASSPGLAGECIAKNIQYF.

The chain links TRBV5-1 to TRBJ2-4; no firm D call. CDR3 length equals 14 residues. V was shortened by 0 bases and J by 6 bases, with 10 bases between the two germline ends. The V gene's germline CDR1 is SGHRS and CDR2 YFSETQ. For the CDR3, the DNA is TGCGCCAGCAGCTTGGGTACAGCCGTAAACATTCAGTACTTC. It yields the protein CASSLGTAVNIQYF.

The V call is TRBV5-4, the J call TRBJ2-7; no definite D call. There are 15 residues in the CDR3. V lost 0 bases and J lost 2, with 12 bases in between. Germline V gene sequence: CDR1 SGHNT, CDR2 YYREEE (reference sequence). The CDR3 coding sequence is TGTGCCAGCAGCTTGGCCTCTGGGTCACCCTACGAGCAGTACTTC. It encodes CASSLASGSPYEQYF.

The chain is built from TRBV2 and TRBJ1-6; possible D gene TRBD1, 5 bases. CDR3 length: 20 residues. V was clipped by 5 bases and J by 0 bases, with 23 bases between them. Germline values: CDR1 SNHLY, CDR2 FYNNEI. CDR3 loop: CASSLFRDLGGSSYNSPLHF. The CDR3 region has the DNA TGTGCCAGCAGTCTTTTCCGGGACCTCGGGGGTTCCTCCTATAATTCACCCCTCCACTTT.

The rearrangement uses TRBV6-1 and TRBJ1-1; 8 bases are a match to TRBD1. Unmatched junction bases numbered 10, after V lost 5 bases and J lost 11 bases. Looked up from germline, CDR1 is MNHNS and CDR2 is SASEGT. The CDR3 sequence is 13 residues long. The CDR3 here is CASSSGGIIYAFF. The CDR3 DNA reads TGTGCCAGCAGTTCAGGGGGCATCATCTATGCTTTCTTT.

V usage is TRBV12-3 or TRBV12-4 and J usage is TRBJ1-1, with D uncertain. Trimming shortened V by 2 bases and J by 4 bases, and 8 bases separated the two germline ends. CDR3 size: 13 residues. The DNA for the CDR3 is TGTGCCAGCAGTTTATCGGAGGCCACTGAAGCTTTCTTT. Amino acids: CASSLSEATEAFF.

The rearrangement links TRBV4-1 to TRBJ1-6; tentatively, D is TRBD1 (6 bases). V shed 0 bases and J shed 5 bases, with 11 bases lying between them. This CDR3 is 16 amino acids long. The germline V gene has CDR1 MGHRA and CDR2 YSYEKL. The CDR3 region has the DNA TGCGCCAGCAGCCAAGAAGAAGGGGGGGATAATTCACCCCTCCACTTT. This sequence encodes CASSQEEGGDNSPLHF.

The V and J genes are TRBV4-1 and TRBJ2-2; D might be TRBD1 or TRBD2, each matching 5 bases. Germline V CDR1 and CDR2: MGHRA, YSYEKL. The CDR3 has 17 amino acids. Trimming removed 0 bases at V and 0 bases at J, with 11 bases between. The DNA for the CDR3 is TGCGCCAGCAGCCAAGATCGGCAGGGAGCGAACACCGGGGAGCTGTTTTTT. Protein: CASSQDRQGANTGELFF.

The table lists this clone with a count of one. The V and J genes are TRBV19 and TRBJ1-5; D unclear. V was clipped by 1 base and J by 0 bases, with 10 bases between them. The CDR3 runs 16 residues. CDR1 is LNHDA, CDR2 SQIVND, per germline (reference sequence). The CDR3 protein is CASSIGSANSNQPQHF. In DNA form, the CDR3 reads TGTGCCAGTAGTATAGGCTCGGCGAATAGCAATCAGCCCCAGCATTTT.

This chain connects TRBV4-3 to TRBJ2-7, with a tentative D call TRBD2 (6 bases). This CDR3 comprises 14 residues. V was clipped by 0 bases and J by 7 bases, with 13 bases between them. The germline CDR1 and CDR2 sequences are LGHNA and YSLEER. The CDR3 DNA sequence: TGCGCCAGCAGCCAAGAAGGAGGGGCCCGGGAGCAGTACTTC. Its protein product is CASSQEGGAREQYF.

Of note for this clone: The conserved phenylalanine or tryptophan is not found at the CDR3 terminus, so this likely reflects a read error. V gene TRBV6-5 combines with J gene TRBJ2-7; a weak D match, TRBD1 (5 bases). With 7 bases removed from V and 2 bases from J, the gap between germline ends came to 12 bases. The germline V gene has CDR1 MNHEY and CDR2 SVGAGI. The CDR3 is 13 amino acids. For the CDR3, the DNA is TGTGCCAGCAACACAGGTTCTACCTACGAGCAGTACCTC. Translated: CASNTGSTYEQYL.

The chain is built from TRBV6-2 or TRBV6-3 and TRBJ1-1, with a tentative D call TRBD1 (5 bases). Germline V gene data show CDR1 as MNHEY and CDR2 as SVGEGT. Trimming left V 5 bases short and J 4 bases short, with 14 bases between. The CDR3 loop spans 14 amino acids. The CDR3 DNA sequence: TGTGCCAGCAGTCCCCGGGCCGGGGGCACTGAAGCTTTCTTT. Protein: CASSPRAGGTEAFF.

The rearrangement uses TRBV12-3 or TRBV12-4 and TRBJ1-2, with D possibly being TRBD1 (5 bases). Trimming took off 6 bases at V and 1 base at J, with 9 bases between the two ends. The CDR3 runs 13 residues. In DNA form, the CDR3 reads TGTGCCAGCAGCATTAGGGGTAACTATGGCTACACCTTC. Translation: CASSIRGNYGYTF.

CDR3 protein: CASSWTRGNTDTQYF. The CDR3 region has the DNA TGTGCCAGCAGCTGGACTAGGGGGAACACAGATACGCAGTATTTT. This sequence joins TRBV2 and TRBJ2-3, with D possibly TRBD2 on 7 matching bases. Germline V gene data show CDR1 as SNHLY and CDR2 as FYNNEI. The CDR3 contains 15 residues. Trimming stripped 6 bases from V and 2 bases from J, with 15 bases between.

The gene calls are TRBV7-9 and TRBJ2-1; D not resolved. V was pared by 4 bases and J by 10 bases, with 8 bases between. CDR1 is SEHNR, CDR2 FQNEAQ, per germline (reference sequence). CDR3 length equals 11 residues. CDR3 region: CASSSVGEQFF. The CDR3 bases are TGTGCCAGCAGCTCCGTTGGGGAGCAGTTCTTC.

V gene TRBV18 combines with J gene TRBJ2-3, with D perhaps matching TRBD1 or TRBD2 (5 bases each). V was pared by 6 bases and J by 5 bases, with 27 bases between. The germline gives CDR1 KGHSH, CDR2 LQKENI. The CDR3 extends over 18 amino acids. The CDR3 here is CASSPTLAGPVFGDTQYF. CDR3 bases: TGTGCCAGCTCCCCAACCCTAGCAGGGCCTGTCTTTGGAGATACGCAGTATTTT. Using reference TRBV18 and TRBJ2-3 for the parts outside the CDR3, the full variable domain is NAGVMQNPRHLVRRRGQEARLRCSPMKGHSHVYWYRQLPEEGLKFMVYLQKENIIDESGMPKERFSAEFPKEGPSILRIQQVVRGDSAAYFCASSPTLAGPVFGDTQYFGPGTRLTVL.